This paragraph covers one T cell receptor beta chain sequence. Per the original methods: Amplifying reference gene primers gave estimates of nucleated cell counts. Measured with immunoSEQ multiplex PCR; TCRdb has only the in-frame clones, and not every one. That table furnishes V, J and clone size, whereas the DNA furnished D and trimming. The sample shows about 300,000 clones, approximately 88% of them seen only once. This entry belongs to a study of blood T cell repertoires in COVID-19. Across the study: Samples came from the United States, Italy and Spain, spanning acute and convalescent COVID-19. From T cells, B-cell-depleted T cells, or PBMCs came the material, which was cDNA or gDNA.

Trimming cost V 2 bases and J 0 bases, with 21 bases left between them. This CDR3 has 19 amino acids. Germline V lookup: CDR1 SGHRS, CDR2 YFSETQ. The TCR sequence derives from a woman aged 25 to 45 who had recovered from COVID-19. Sample: peripheral blood. The J gene is TRBJ2-1, the V gene TRBV5-1; D might be TRBD1 (6 bases). CDR3 nucleotide sequence: TGCGCCAGCAGCTTCCTTCCGGGACACCCTGCGAGCTCCTACAATGAGCAGTTCTTC. It specifies CASSFLPGHPASSYNEQFF.